The 24 T cell receptor beta chains below come from one sample, sequenced in a study of blood T cell repertoires in COVID-19. The protocol was immunoSEQ multiplex PCR, while the TCRdb copy is restricted to in-frame clones and leaves out a portion. The repertoire includes more than 95,000 clones, roughly nine tenths of them detected once, and 1.5% to 2% sits in the top ten. Source material: peripheral blood. These receptor sequences come from a man aged 55 to 70 with acute or convalescent COVID-19.

The CDR3 DNA is TGTGCCATCACCGACAACACCCGGGGCACCGGGGAGCTGTTTTTT. Translation: CAITDNTRGTGELFF. This rearrangement joins TRBV10-3 to TRBJ2-2, with D perhaps TRBD2 (5 bases). Deletions cut 7 bases from V and 4 bases from J, with 16 bases between. CDR1 and CDR2 from the germline V gene are ENHRY and SYGVKD. The length of the CDR3 is 15 residues.

V usage is TRBV6-1 and J usage is TRBJ1-2; no reliable D call. CDR3 length equals 13 residues. V was clipped by 3 bases and J by 5 bases, with 10 bases between them. The germline V gene has CDR1 MNHNS and CDR2 SASEGT. CDR3 DNA sequence: TGTGCCAGCAGTGAGCGGGCCGCGTATGGCTACACCTTC. It translates to CASSERAAYGYTF.

This chain links TRBV10-2 with TRBJ2-1; the match to TRBD1 covers 8 bases. The CDR3 length is 14 residues. CDR1 is WSHSY, CDR2 SAAADI, per germline. V lost 3 bases to trimming and J lost 5 bases; unmatched junction nucleotides: 3. CDR3 sequence reads: CASSDLRGHNEQFF. The CDR3 nucleotides are TGCGCCAGCAGTGATCTCAGGGGGCACAATGAGCAGTTCTTC.

The rearrangement links TRBV28 to TRBJ1-2; 12 nucleotides align to TRBD1. The ends lost 6 bases at V and 4 bases at J; junction bases unmatched: 6. The germline V gene has CDR1 MDHEN and CDR2 SYDVKM. The CDR3 sequence is 15 residues long. CDR3 sequence reads: CASSPGTGGRYGYTF. The CDR3 DNA reads TGTGCCAGCAGCCCCGGGACAGGGGGCCGCTATGGCTACACCTTC.

This clone was observed a single time. The gene calls are TRBV27 and TRBJ1-2; 9 bases line up with TRBD1. This CDR3 region has 15 residues. With V trimmed by 7 bases and J by 5 bases, 11 bases remained unmatched. Germline assignment: CDR1 MNHEY and CDR2 SMNVEV (reference sequence). This CDR3 is CASTPVQGARYGYTF. CDR3 DNA: TGTGCCAGCACCCCTGTACAGGGGGCGCGATATGGCTACACCTTC.

There are a few counts of this clone. The chain links TRBV28 to TRBJ2-7, with 7 bases that match TRBD1. The length of the CDR3 is 16 residues. V gave up 4 bases and J gave up 4 bases; unmatched junction bases: 13. In germline, CDR1 is MDHEN, CDR2 SYDVKM. The CDR3 sequence is CASSSGQTNRKYEQYV. In DNA form, the CDR3 reads TGTGCCAGCAGTTCGGGACAGACAAACAGAAAGTACGAGCAGTACGTC.

This clone appeared a single time. The chain joins TRBV29-1 to TRBJ1-1; TRBD1 agrees at 7 bases. The CDR3 sequence is 15 residues long. V dropped 5 bases and J dropped 2; count of bases not matched to a gene: 11. The germline V gene encodes CDR1 SQVTM and CDR2 ANQGSEA. CDR3 sequence reads: CSVHRTGGGNTEAFF. The CDR3 DNA sequence: TGCAGCGTTCACAGGACAGGTGGTGGTAACACTGAAGCTTTCTTT.

The chain links TRBV12-5 to TRBJ1-3, with D possibly matching TRBD1 (5 bases). CDR3 length: 14 residues. The V gene's germline CDR1 is LGHNT and CDR2 FRNRAP. Trimming removed 5 bases at V and 0 bases at J, with 8 bases between. This CDR3 reads CASGPGGSGNTIYF. Written as DNA, the CDR3 is TGTGCTAGTGGTCCCGGGGGCTCTGGAAACACCATATATTTT.

This clone has just one count. The rearrangement links TRBV12-3 or TRBV12-4 to TRBJ1-1, with D possibly TRBD1 on 6 matching bases. Deletions cut 3 bases from V and 6 bases from J, with 11 bases between. The CDR3 runs to 13 residues. The CDR3 region is CASSLGAGAEAFF. The CDR3 coding sequence is TGTGCCAGCAGTTTGGGGGCTGGGGCTGAAGCTTTCTTT.

This clone occurred a few times. The genes are TRBV20-1 and TRBJ2-3, with D perhaps matching TRBD2 (5 bases). Deletions cut 3 bases from V and 7 bases from J, with 8 bases between. Per germline, CDR1 DFQATT and CDR2 SNEGSKA (reference sequence). CDR3 size: 11 residues. The CDR3 loop reads CSASLANTQYF. CDR3 nucleotides: TGCAGTGCTAGTCTAGCAAATACGCAGTATTTT.

The V and J genes are TRBV7-2 and TRBJ2-5; possibly TRBD2 for D (6 bases). The V gene lost 5 bases and the J gene lost 5 bases, with 15 bases spanning the gap. Germline lookup yields CDR1 SGHTA and CDR2 FQGNSA. This CDR3 has 14 residues. As DNA, the CDR3 is TGTGCCAGCAGCCGCTCAGCTAGCGTTGAGACCCAGTACTTC. It specifies CASSRSASVETQYF.

The table lists this clone with a count of one. The CDR3 is CASRDRRVGYTF. CDR3 DNA sequence: TGTGCCAGCAGGGACAGGAGGGTAGGCTACACCTTC. The rearrangement joins TRBV2 to TRBJ1-2; the match to TRBD1 covers 7 bases. Germline CDR1 is SNHLY and CDR2 is FYNNEI. V was clipped by 6 bases and J by 8 bases; unmatched bases: 6. CDR3 length equals 12 residues.

The genes are TRBV4-2 and TRBJ1-5; tentatively, D is TRBD1 (5 bases). V dropped 0 bases and J dropped 1 base, with 10 bases sitting between them. The CDR3 is 16 amino acids. Germline V gene lookup returns CDR1 LGHNA and CDR2 YNFKEQ. This chain's CDR3 is CASSQDRRQSNQPQHF. DNA for the CDR3: TGTGCCAGCAGCCAAGATCGCCGACAGAGCAATCAGCCCCAGCATTTT.

This rearrangement joins TRBV27 to TRBJ1-2, with TRBD1 identical over 8 bases. CDR1 and CDR2 (germline): MNHEY, SMNVEV (reference sequence). The junction had 21 bases not matched to a gene; V was cut back by 4 bases and J by 8 bases. This CDR3 is 18 amino acids long. CDR3 loop: CASSSQHISDRASWGYTF. The CDR3 DNA is TGTGCCAGCAGTTCCCAACATATATCGGACAGGGCCTCCTGGGGCTACACCTTC.

The V call is TRBV11-2, the J call TRBJ2-1; D may be TRBD2 (6 bases). The CDR3 runs 12 residues. Trimming cost V 5 bases and J 7 bases, with 9 bases left between them. The germline gives CDR1 SGHAT, CDR2 FQNNGV. The CDR3 DNA sequence: TGTGCCAGCAGCGGCGGGGCTAATGAGCAGTTCTTC. Translating it yields CASSGGANEQFF.

This clone was found once. The V and J genes are TRBV5-1 and TRBJ2-3; 9 nucleotides line up with TRBD1. There are 15 residues in the CDR3. Trimming cost V 3 bases and J 2 bases; bases outside gene matches: 4. Germline V lookup: CDR1 SGHRS, CDR2 YFSETQ. In DNA, the CDR3 is TGCGCCAGCAGCTCAGGGACAGGGAACACAGATACGCAGTATTTT. Protein product: CASSSGTGNTDTQYF.

The chain combines TRBV9 with TRBJ2-5; 8 bases line up with TRBD2. This CDR3 spans 15 amino acids. V shed 6 bases, J shed 2 bases, and the junction held 9 bases outside the gene matches. Germline V gene data show CDR1 as SGDLS and CDR2 as YYNGEE. This CDR3 reads CASKGAGELQETQYF. In DNA form, the CDR3 reads TGTGCCAGCAAGGGAGCGGGGGAGTTGCAAGAGACCCAGTACTTC.

The chain couples TRBV7-9 to TRBJ1-1, with 8 bases matching TRBD1. V gave up 3 bases and J gave up 5 bases; unmatched junction bases: 8. Germline values: CDR1 SEHNR, CDR2 FQNEAQ (reference sequence). This CDR3 has 15 residues. The CDR3 region is CASSFFLDRVTEAFF. The DNA of the CDR3 is TGTGCCAGCAGCTTTTTTCTGGACAGGGTGACTGAAGCTTTCTTT.

The chain uses TRBV2 and TRBJ2-1; 9 bases line up with TRBD2. The CDR3 has 14 residues. Trimming cost V 6 bases and J 7 bases; bases outside gene matches: 7. The germline gives CDR1 SNHLY, CDR2 FYNNEI. Here the CDR3 reads CASRLAGVFNEQFF. In DNA form, the CDR3 reads TGTGCCAGCAGGTTAGCGGGGGTCTTTAATGAGCAGTTCTTC.

The sample holds one count of this clone. The chain recombines TRBV20-1 with TRBJ1-1; D ambiguous. Trimming pared 5 bases from V and 4 bases from J, leaving 8 bases between. In germline, CDR1 is DFQATT, CDR2 SNEGSKA (reference sequence). This CDR3 is built from 11 residues. CDR3 bases: TGCAGTGCTCATGCGGCCACTGAAGCTTTCTTT. Protein sequence: CSAHAATEAFF.

In its sample, this clone was seen once. The V and J genes are TRBV9 and TRBJ2-5; 11 bases are shared with TRBD2. After removal of 0 bases from V and 3 bases from J, the junction contained 4 bases not matched to a gene. The germline CDR1 and CDR2 sequences are SGDLS and YYNGEE. The CDR3 length is 16 residues. The CDR3 here is CASSVGGSGGEETQYF. CDR3 bases: TGTGCCAGCAGCGTAGGAGGTAGCGGGGGGGAAGAGACCCAGTACTTC. The full variable domain, in which reference TRBV9 and TRBJ2-5 provide the parts outside the CDR3, is DSGVTQTPKHLITATGQRVTLRCSPRSGDLSVYWYQQSLDQGLQFLIQYYNGEERAKGNILERFSAQQFPDLHSELNLSSLELGDSALYFCASSVGGSGGEETQYFGPGTRLLVL.

The gene calls are TRBV10-2 and TRBJ2-2; 8 bases match TRBD1. With 4 bases clipped from V and 1 base from J, the junction kept 2 bases outside the gene matches. This CDR3 has 15 amino acids. Germline CDR1 WSHSY, CDR2 SAAADI. CDR3 coding DNA: TGCGCCAGCAGTGTTGACAGGGGGAACACCGGGGAGCTGTTTTTT. The encoded protein is CASSVDRGNTGELFF.

The chain combines TRBV6-5 with TRBJ1-3, with no clear D. This CDR3 contains 16 residues. V gave up 0 bases and J gave up 0 bases, with 9 bases separating them. The germline CDR1 and CDR2 sequences are MNHEY and SVGAGI. CDR3 amino acids: CASSYSTTPSGNTIYF. In nucleotides, the CDR3 is TGTGCCAGCAGTTACTCAACTACACCCTCTGGAAACACCATATATTTT.

The J gene is TRBJ2-2, the V gene TRBV6-5; 12 nucleotides line up with TRBD1. Germline CDR1 MNHEY, CDR2 SVGAGI. This CDR3 has 15 amino acids. The V gene end was trimmed by 10 bases and the J gene end by 7 bases; junction bases not matched to a gene: 10. CDR3 amino acids: CAIRGTGGGNGELFF. DNA for the CDR3: TGTGCCATCCGGGGGACAGGGGGCGGGAACGGGGAGCTGTTTTTT.